This T cell receptor beta chain was captured in a study of T cell changes during pregnancy in multiple sclerosis (dated by TCRdb to the late 2010s). For context, the study as a whole: Changes in the T cell repertoire over the course of pregnancy were examined in this study in women with multiple sclerosis.

On this clone: Its cognate antigen has yet to be identified. Nothing much larger sits one base from this clone, and base qualities are not available.

The library was obtained by the immunoSEQ multiplex PCR assay. The source is immuneACCESS, and TCRdb retained only in-frame sequences with V and J called. Part of the clones is not carried over; for the studies checked, unresolved V genes explain less than half of this, and the remainder is unexplained. For this sample there are 100,000 to 130,000 clones; 92% appear just once. Less than 0.85% of the sample is held by the ten biggest clonotypes. From the germline V gene (reference sequence), CDR1 is LNHDA and CDR2 is SQIVND. The V end loses 1 base and the J end loses 0 bases, and a stretch of 10 bases separates them. The CDR3 runs 15 amino acids, cysteine and phenylalanine included. The DNA shown is the 45-base CDR3, in frame from base 1.

Sequenced here: peripheral blood, sampled in the third trimester of pregnancy. This clonotype was sampled from a female donor in good health, enrolled as a control in a pregnancy study. The receptor chain draws on TRBV19 and TRBJ2-7; a tentative D call is TRBD1 (5 bases match). The DNA reads TGTGCCAGTAGTATAGGGGGCACACCCTCCTACGAGCAGTACTTC. Translated, this gives CASSIGGTPSYEQYF.